This T cell receptor (beta chain) was obtained from a study of T cell responses to AZD1222 COVID-19 vaccine. Across the study: Second-dose recipients at about 4 or about 12 weeks were treated as one pooled group. General study results and limits: The donors showed a predominance of white British ancestry and of females, with possible underestimation of clonal diversity. Spike was spanned by vaccine-associated CD4 TCRs, which were dominant at 160-218 and 743-854. The reported proportion of spike-specific TCRs targeting unmutated variant regions was nearly half.

Assay used: immunoSEQ multiplex PCR; TCRdb lists only in-frame clones, some missing. In the table there are about 110,000 clones, around 82% of which are singletons. Germline V gene sequence: CDR1 ENHRY, CDR2 SYGVKD. The CDR3 runs to 17 residues. The V segment lost 0 bases and the J segment 4 bases; nucleotides outside the gene matches: 7. A remark on this clone: The antigen is unknown.

Sequencing was performed on peripheral blood, taken on day 0 of AZD1222 vaccination. The sequence was collected from an adult in good health. The V gene is TRBV10-3, the J gene TRBJ1-2, with 11 nucleotides matching TRBD1. CDR3 protein: CAISESGGTGGSYGYTF. DNA for the CDR3: TGTGCCATCAGTGAGTCCGGGGGGACAGGGGGATCCTATGGCTACACCTTC.